The clone carrying this T cell receptor (beta chain) was recorded many times. The antigen remains undetermined. The junction and the germline gene differ at one end; a read error may be behind it. An oligonucleotide containing a UMI was ligated to the 3' end of TCR cDNA. Ligated cDNA underwent four rounds of PCR with nested alpha and beta constant region primers and SP2. Via MiXCR, TCRdb re-called the UMI-ligation and nested PCR reads, giving one row per CDR3 protein. The sample yields 25,000 to 30,000 distinct CDR3 sequences, around 5.2% seen once. This entry is derived from a study of naive and memory T cell subsets. Study-level results: TCR transcript changes with activation or differentiation may affect this RNA method.

The CDR3 consists of 16 residues. The V gene's germline CDR1 is MGHRA and CDR2 YSYEKL. Sequenced input: blood. This TCR came from an adult in good health. The chain joins TRBV4-1 to TRBJ1-2; TRBD1 matches at 8 bases. In DNA form, the CDR3 reads TGCGCCAGCAGCCCCCTTGGGACAGGCTCCAACTATGGCGACACCTTC. Its translation: CASSPLGTGSNYGDTF.